The entry below gives a single T cell receptor beta chain sequence along with its context. The source of the sample is a study of OX40 agonist ivuxolimab in advanced cancers. CDR1 and CDR2 (germline): MGHRA, YSYEKL. The CDR3 spans 16 residues. V lost 1 base to trimming and J lost 5 bases, with 16 bases between them. Sequencing used immunoSEQ multiplex PCR; TCRdb keeps in-frame clones, though not all of them. The repertoire holds 95,000 to 100,000 clones, with roughly 83% as singletons. The receptor was derived from an adult with an advanced solid tumor such as melanoma, head and neck, liver or kidney cancer. The specimen was CD4+ or CD8+ T cells sorted from blood, collected in a trial of the OX40 agonist ivuxolimab. The gene calls are TRBV4-1 and TRBJ2-3; no clear D. The CDR3 here is CASSQVWRIGVDTQYF. Here the CDR3 DNA reads TGCGCCAGCAGCCAAGTGTGGAGAATAGGTGTAGATACGCAGTATTTT.